Each of the 29 T cell receptor beta chains below was sequenced from the same sample in a study of blood T cell repertoires in COVID-19. Profiling relied on immunoSEQ multiplex PCR, and the TCRdb table lists in-frame clones only, not all of them. The table lists under 200,000 clones, about 82% of them singletons. What was sequenced was peripheral blood. The receptors originated from a man aged 55 to 70 with COVID-19, enrolled during active disease.

The chain recombines TRBV6-6 with TRBJ2-3; TRBD2 aligns across 11 bases. In germline, CDR1 is MNHNY, CDR2 SVGAGI (reference sequence). V trimming: 8 bases; J trimming: 4 bases; junction bases outside the gene matches: 2. The CDR3 contains 13 residues. This chain's CDR3 is CASGTSGADTQYF. CDR3 nucleotides: TGTGCCAGCGGGACTAGCGGCGCAGATACGCAGTATTTT.

For the CDR3, the DNA is TGTGCCACCCCAGGGAGGGGCCTTTATGGCTACACCTTC. The encoded protein is CATPGRGLYGYTF. The chain carries TRBV12-3 or TRBV12-4 and TRBJ1-2, with a tentative D call TRBD1 (5 bases). V was shortened by 10 bases and J by 5 bases, with 17 bases between the two germline ends. The CDR3 contains 13 residues.

The chain carries TRBV6-2 or TRBV6-3 and TRBJ1-3, with a tentative D call TRBD1 (6 bases). The CDR3 runs 16 residues. The germline V gene has CDR1 MNHEY and CDR2 SVGEGT. Trimming cost V 4 bases and J 0 bases, with 13 bases left between them. The CDR3 sequence is CASSFGQQASGNTIYF. In DNA, the CDR3 is TGTGCCAGCAGTTTCGGACAGCAAGCCTCTGGAAACACCATATATTTT.

DNA of the CDR3: TGTGCCAGCAGCGTGGGACAGGGAGCTTTCAATGAGCAGTTCTTC. It specifies CASSVGQGAFNEQFF. V is TRBV5-6 and J is TRBJ2-1; 9 nucleotides match TRBD1. The length of the CDR3 is 15 residues. The V and J ends lost 4 bases and 6 bases, in that order; junction bases with no gene match: 8. Germline CDR1 reads SGHDT; CDR2 reads YYEEEE.

The chain carries TRBV5-1 and TRBJ2-2, with D tentatively TRBD2 (6 bases). The CDR3 sequence is 17 residues long. The V and J ends lost 1 base and 7 bases respectively, with 20 bases between them. The V gene's germline CDR1 is SGHRS and CDR2 YFSETQ. CDR3 sequence reads: CASSLSVTREVGGELFF. DNA for the CDR3: TGCGCCAGCAGCTTGAGCGTGACTAGGGAGGTTGGCGGGGAGCTGTTTTTT.

As for this clone: The sample holds other DNA sequences that translate to the same CDR3. The rearrangement links TRBV6-5 to TRBJ1-1; 7 positions match TRBD1. V shed 6 bases, J shed 1 base, and the junction held 5 bases outside the gene matches. Germline V gives CDR1 MNHEY, CDR2 SVGAGI. This CDR3 comprises 14 residues. CDR3 amino acids: CASSSTGRNTEAFF. CDR3 DNA: TGTGCCAGCAGCTCGACAGGGCGGAACACTGAAGCTTTCTTT.

This clone was detected once. This rearrangement joins TRBV11-2 to TRBJ2-2; 7 bases are shared with TRBD2. Germline V CDR1 and CDR2: SGHAT, FQNNGV. Unmatched junction bases numbered 9, after V lost 5 bases and J lost 6 bases. The CDR3 has 15 amino acids. In nucleotides, the CDR3 is TGTGCCAGCAGCCCAGGACTAGTTTTTGCCGGGGAGCTGTTTTTT. Residues: CASSPGLVFAGELFF.

This clone was observed a single time. The gene calls are TRBV5-1 and TRBJ1-6; TRBD1 aligns across 7 bases. Germline V gene data show CDR1 as SGHRS and CDR2 as YFSETQ. V dropped 5 bases and J dropped 7; count of bases not matched to a gene: 6. CDR3 length: 14 residues. CDR3 amino acids: CASSPDRVNSPLHF. The CDR3 region has the DNA TGCGCCAGCAGTCCCGACAGGGTAAATTCACCCCTCCACTTT.

The CDR3 sequence: CASTELGRSTEAFF. The CDR3 DNA sequence: TGTGCCAGCACCGAGCTGGGGCGAAGCACTGAAGCTTTCTTT. This chain joins TRBV2 and TRBJ1-1; tentative D call: TRBD1 (5 bases). This CDR3 is built from 14 residues. In germline, CDR1 is SNHLY, CDR2 FYNNEI. V shed 7 bases and J shed 4 bases, with 16 bases lying between them.

The V gene is TRBV2, the J gene TRBJ2-1, with TRBD2 matching 10 bases. V shed 4 bases, J shed 9 bases, and the junction held 9 bases outside the gene matches. The CDR3 is made up of 15 amino acids. Per the germline V gene, CDR1 is SNHLY and CDR2 is FYNNEI. CDR3: CASSGLAGVLREQFF. CDR3 sequence (DNA): TGTGCCAGCAGTGGCCTAGCGGGAGTTTTACGTGAGCAGTTCTTC.

The rearrangement joins TRBV5-6 to TRBJ2-6; possibly TRBD1 for D (5 bases). Deletions cut 1 base from V and 2 bases from J, with 7 bases between. There are 15 residues in the CDR3. From germline, CDR1 is SGHDT and CDR2 YYEEEE. The CDR3 DNA is TGTGCCAGCAGCTTGACCAGGGCTGGGGCCAACGTCCTGACTTTC. As protein: CASSLTRAGANVLTF.

DNA for the CDR3: TGTGCCAGCAGCTTAAATTCTGTTAGCAATCAGCCCCAGCATTTT. Its protein is CASSLNSVSNQPQHF. This chain joins TRBV7-8 and TRBJ1-5; D not resolved. The V gene lost 2 bases and the J gene lost 0 bases, with 8 bases spanning the gap. The CDR3 covers 15 residues. In germline, CDR1 is SGHVS, CDR2 FQNEAQ.

The chain uses TRBV4-2 and TRBJ1-1, with D perhaps matching TRBD1 (6 bases). V was cut by 4 bases and J by 7 bases, with 10 bases left in between. The V gene's germline CDR1 is LGHNA and CDR2 YNFKEQ. CDR3 length: 12 amino acids. The CDR3 protein is CASSRATGEAFF. The CDR3 DNA sequence: TGTGCCAGCAGCCGGGCGACAGGTGAAGCTTTCTTT.

The CDR3 is CAWSVLRVTNEKLFF. The CDR3 DNA sequence: TGTGCCTGGAGTGTACTGCGGGTTACTAATGAAAAACTGTTTTTT. The rearrangement joins TRBV30 to TRBJ1-4; D is uncertain. Germline CDR1 reads GTSNPN; CDR2 reads SVGIG (reference sequence). The CDR3 covers 15 residues. Trimming stripped 0 bases from V and 2 bases from J, with 10 bases between.

A note on this clone: The same CDR3 can be traced to other DNA sequences in this sample. This chain uses TRBV9 with TRBJ1-1, with 9 nucleotides matching TRBD1. Looked up from germline, CDR1 is SGDLS and CDR2 is YYNGEE. This CDR3 region has 15 residues. Trimming cost V 3 bases and J 0 bases; bases outside gene matches: 3. DNA for the CDR3: TGTGCCAGCAGCGCCGGGACAGGGCTGAACACTGAAGCTTTCTTT. This sequence encodes CASSAGTGLNTEAFF.

The chain recombines TRBV29-1 with TRBJ1-1; D call uncertain. The germline CDR1 and CDR2 sequences are SQVTM and ANQGSEA. The CDR3 contains 13 residues. V was clipped by 4 bases and J by 7 bases, with 16 bases between them. The CDR3 sequence: CSVGRTNLDEAFF. The CDR3 region has the DNA TGCAGCGTTGGGAGGACCAACCTCGATGAAGCTTTCTTT.

This clone was detected once. This chain uses TRBV5-6 with TRBJ1-2, with a tentative D call TRBD1 (6 bases). There are 16 residues in the CDR3. The V gene's germline CDR1 is SGHDT and CDR2 YYEEEE. V was cut by 4 bases and J by 2 bases, with 18 bases left in between. CDR3 in DNA: TGTGCCAGCAGCGATGGGGTCCAGGGGACGAACTATGGCTACACCTTC. It is translated as CASSDGVQGTNYGYTF.

The sample holds a few counts of this clone. The rearrangement links TRBV2 to TRBJ1-4, with D possibly TRBD1 on 6 matching bases. V lost 2 bases to trimming and J lost 5 bases, with 12 bases between them. CDR1 is SNHLY, CDR2 FYNNEI, per germline. The CDR3 sequence is 15 residues long. For the CDR3, the DNA is TGTGCCAGCAGTGAACAGGGGACGGGGAATGAAAAACTGTTTTTT. Its protein is CASSEQGTGNEKLFF.

The chain couples TRBV7-9 to TRBJ1-4, with D maybe TRBD1 (6 bases). Trimming took off 5 bases at V and 3 bases at J, with 16 bases between the two ends. CDR1 is SEHNR, CDR2 FQNEAQ, per germline (reference sequence). The CDR3 runs 16 residues. In nucleotides, the CDR3 is TGTGCCAGCAGCCGAATCGGGGGGCCGGCTAATGAAAAACTGTTTTTT. Its protein product is CASSRIGGPANEKLFF.

The genes are TRBV7-9 and TRBJ1-6, with 9 bases matching TRBD1. The germline gives CDR1 SEHNR, CDR2 FQNEAQ (reference sequence). J lost 6 bases, V lost 6 bases, and 3 bases had no gene match. The CDR3 extends over 14 amino acids. The CDR3, as DNA: TGTGCCAGCAGATACAGGGGGCCTAATTCACCCCTCCACTTT. Residues: CASRYRGPNSPLHF.

The chain recombines TRBV28 with TRBJ1-3, with TRBD1 matching over 7 bases. The CDR3 consists of 14 residues. V was pared by 4 bases and J by 4 bases, with 4 bases of the junction left unmatched. Germline-derived CDR1 and CDR2 are MDHEN and SYDVKM. The CDR3 bases are TGTGCCAGCAGTTCGACAGGGTCGGGAAACACCATATATTTT. Encoded protein: CASSSTGSGNTIYF.

CDR3 region: CASSYSAGFETQYF. The DNA for the CDR3 is TGTGCCAGCAGTTACTCGGCAGGGTTCGAGACCCAGTACTTC. V and J are TRBV6-5 and TRBJ2-5; weak D call: TRBD1 (5 bases). In germline, CDR1 is MNHEY, CDR2 SVGAGI. The CDR3 runs 14 residues. V was shortened by 0 bases and J by 5 bases, with 10 bases between the two germline ends.

The chain joins TRBV27 to TRBJ2-7, with a possible D match to TRBD1 (5 bases). This CDR3 comprises 15 residues. Trimming stripped 6 bases from V and 2 bases from J, with 17 bases between. In germline, CDR1 is MNHEY, CDR2 SMNVEV (reference sequence). CDR3 residues: CASSFGLQGTYEQYF. The CDR3 nucleotides read TGTGCCAGCAGCTTTGGGTTGCAGGGAACCTACGAGCAGTACTTC.

This clone was counted once. The chain links TRBV25-1 to TRBJ2-7, with D possibly matching TRBD1 (5 bases). The V gene's germline CDR1 is MGHDK and CDR2 SYGVNS. V lost 5 bases and J lost 0, with 11 bases in between. This CDR3 has 14 amino acids. This chain's CDR3 is CASSLRQNSYEQYF. CDR3 sequence (DNA): TGTGCCAGCAGTCTTAGACAGAACTCCTACGAGCAGTACTTC.

The rearrangement links TRBV4-3 to TRBJ1-5; no clear D. From germline, CDR1 is LGHNA and CDR2 YSLEER. The CDR3 is 15 amino acids. Trimming shortened V by 0 bases and J by 6 bases, and 12 bases separated the two germline ends. DNA for the CDR3: TGCGCCAGCAGCCAAGATTTTTCCGGGGTTCAGCCCCAGCATTTT. This sequence encodes CASSQDFSGVQPQHF.

The chain joins TRBV7-2 to TRBJ1-5, with a possible D match to TRBD1 (5 bases). Trimming removed 5 bases at V and 4 bases at J, with 21 bases between. CDR3 length: 17 residues. Germline V gives CDR1 SGHTA, CDR2 FQGNSA. As DNA, the CDR3 is TGTGCCAGCAGCCCAGGGTCTAGACTTACCGGTAATCAGCCCCAGCATTTT. This gives the protein CASSPGSRLTGNQPQHF.

J is TRBJ1-1 and V is TRBV14; 10 positions match TRBD1. CDR1 and CDR2 (germline): SGHDN, FVKESK. J lost 5 bases, V lost 1 base, and 7 bases had no gene match. CDR3 length: 16 amino acids. The DNA of the CDR3 is TGTGCCAGCAGCCAAGTTGACAGGGGGCCAGGAACTGAAGCTTTCTTT. Residues: CASSQVDRGPGTEAFF.

This clone was seen only once. The V and J genes are TRBV5-1 and TRBJ2-7, with a weak D call TRBD1 (5 bases). The CDR3 is 14 residues long. Germline CDR1 reads SGHRS; CDR2 reads YFSETQ. The ends were cut back, 4 bases at V and 3 bases at J, with 14 bases in the middle. The CDR3 loop is CASSPMQGDYEQYF. The CDR3 coding sequence is TGCGCCAGCAGCCCCATGCAGGGTGACTACGAGCAGTACTTC.

The J gene is TRBJ2-5, the V gene TRBV30; no reliable D call. The CDR3 sequence is 13 residues long. V dropped 0 bases and J dropped 0 bases, with 5 bases sitting between them. Per the germline V gene, CDR1 is GTSNPN and CDR2 is SVGIG (reference sequence). The CDR3 sequence is CAWSVQYQETQYF. CDR3 DNA: TGTGCCTGGAGTGTACAGTACCAAGAGACCCAGTACTTC.